The TCR beta chain described here comes from a study of T cell repertoires in cytomegalovirus infection. Study summary: CMV infection and matching HLA type were both indicated by public TCR beta signatures.

This clonotype was seen ten or more times. Its antigen is unidentified. Study-wide findings and caveats: Carriage of CMV together with the relevant HLA was identifiable through cumulative public TCR beta family frequency.

Via MiXCR, TCRdb re-called the reads, giving one row per CDR3 protein. The data show about 400,000 distinct CDR3 sequences, about a sixth seen once. V lost 8 bases to trimming and J lost 2 bases; unmatched junction nucleotides: 4. CDR1 and CDR2 (germline): SEHNR, FQNEAQ (reference sequence). The length of the CDR3 is 15 residues. This sequence originates from a human donor in good health (CMV status not recorded). Some clones in this sample may be carry-over from other donors' samples. Sequencing was carried out using PBMCs. The chain combines TRBV7-9 with TRBJ1-4, with TRBD1 identical over 11 bases. The CDR3 spells CASSRDRGTNEKLFF. Written as DNA, the CDR3 is TGTGCCAGCTCCCGGGACAGGGGGACTAATGAAAAACTGTTTTTT. Filled out from reference TRBV7-9 and TRBJ1-4, the complete variable domain reads DTGVSQNPRHKITKRGQNVTFRCDPISEHNRLYWYRQTLGQGPEFLTYFQNEAQLEKSRLLSDRFSAERPKGSFSTLEIQRTEQGDSAMYLCASSRDRGTNEKLFFGSGTQLSVL.